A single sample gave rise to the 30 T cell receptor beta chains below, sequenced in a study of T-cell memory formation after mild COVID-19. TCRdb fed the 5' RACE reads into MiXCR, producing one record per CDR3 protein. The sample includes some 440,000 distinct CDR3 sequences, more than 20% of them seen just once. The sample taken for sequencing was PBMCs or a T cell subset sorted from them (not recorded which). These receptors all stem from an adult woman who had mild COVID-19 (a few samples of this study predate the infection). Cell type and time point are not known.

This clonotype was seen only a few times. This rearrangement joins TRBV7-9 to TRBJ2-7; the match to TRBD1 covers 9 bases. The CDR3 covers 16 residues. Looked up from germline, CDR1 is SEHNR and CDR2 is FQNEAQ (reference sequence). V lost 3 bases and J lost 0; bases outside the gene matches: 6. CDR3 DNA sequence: TGTGCCAGCAGCTTCCTGGGACAGGGTCGCTCCTACGAGCAGTACTTC. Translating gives CASSFLGQGRSYEQYF.

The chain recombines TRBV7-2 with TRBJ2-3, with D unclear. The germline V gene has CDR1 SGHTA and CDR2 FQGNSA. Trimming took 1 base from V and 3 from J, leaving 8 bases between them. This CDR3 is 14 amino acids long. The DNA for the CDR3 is TGTGCCAGCAGCTTAGTTGGGGAAACAGATACGCAGTATTTT. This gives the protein CASSLVGETDTQYF.

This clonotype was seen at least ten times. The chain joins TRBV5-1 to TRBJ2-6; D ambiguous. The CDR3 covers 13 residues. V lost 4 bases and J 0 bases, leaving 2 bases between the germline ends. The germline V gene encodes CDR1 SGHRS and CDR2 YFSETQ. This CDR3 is CASSGSGANVLTF. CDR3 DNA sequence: TGCGCCAGCAGCGGCTCTGGGGCCAACGTCCTGACTTTC.

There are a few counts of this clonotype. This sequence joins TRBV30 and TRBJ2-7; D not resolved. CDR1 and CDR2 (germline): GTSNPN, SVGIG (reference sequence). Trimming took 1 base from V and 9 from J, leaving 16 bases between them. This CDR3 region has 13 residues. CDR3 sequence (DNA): TGTGCCTGGAGTGAAGGTGCTACGAGCCGGCAGTACTTC. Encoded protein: CAWSEGATSRQYF.

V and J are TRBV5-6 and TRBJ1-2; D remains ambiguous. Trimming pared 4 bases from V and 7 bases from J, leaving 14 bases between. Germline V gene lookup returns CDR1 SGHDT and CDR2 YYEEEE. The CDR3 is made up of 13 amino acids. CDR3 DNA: TGTGCCAGCAGCCCCGGGAGGGCGGCTGGCTACACCTTC. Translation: CASSPGRAAGYTF. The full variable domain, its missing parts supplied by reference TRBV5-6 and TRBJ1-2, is DAGVTQSPTHLIKTRGQQVTLRCSPKSGHDTVSWYQQALGQGPQFIFQYYEEEERQRGNFPDRFSGHQFPNYSSELNVNALLLGDSALYLCASSPGRAAGYTFGSGTRLTVV.

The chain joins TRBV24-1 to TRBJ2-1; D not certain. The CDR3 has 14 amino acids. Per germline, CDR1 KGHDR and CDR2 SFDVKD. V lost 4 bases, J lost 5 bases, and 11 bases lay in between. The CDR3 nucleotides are TGTGCCACCAGTGACTTAACTAAGGACAATGAGCAGTTCTTC. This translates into CATSDLTKDNEQFF.

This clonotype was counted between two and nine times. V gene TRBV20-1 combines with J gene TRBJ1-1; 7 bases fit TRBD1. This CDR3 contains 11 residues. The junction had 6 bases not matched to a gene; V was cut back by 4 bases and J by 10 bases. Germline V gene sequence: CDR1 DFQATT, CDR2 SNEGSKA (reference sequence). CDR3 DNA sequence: TGCAGTGCTACCACAGGGGTTGGAGCTTTCTTT. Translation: CSATTGVGAFF.

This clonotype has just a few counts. CDR3 protein: CASSLGQGGHGYTF. In nucleotides, the CDR3 is TGTGCCAGCAGCTTAGGCCAAGGGGGCCATGGCTACACCTTC. The V gene is TRBV11-3, the J gene TRBJ1-2; 7 nucleotides match TRBD1. V lost 1 base to trimming and J lost 6 bases; unmatched junction nucleotides: 5. Germline lookup yields CDR1 SGHNT and CDR2 YENEEA. This CDR3 comprises 14 residues.

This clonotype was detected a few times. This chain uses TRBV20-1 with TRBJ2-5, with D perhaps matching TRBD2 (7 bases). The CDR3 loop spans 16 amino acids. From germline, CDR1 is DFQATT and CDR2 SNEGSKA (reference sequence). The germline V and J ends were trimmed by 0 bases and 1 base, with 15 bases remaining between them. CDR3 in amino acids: CSARDPRRGLQETQYF. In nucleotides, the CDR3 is TGCAGTGCTAGAGACCCTCGGCGGGGGCTCCAAGAGACCCAGTACTTC.

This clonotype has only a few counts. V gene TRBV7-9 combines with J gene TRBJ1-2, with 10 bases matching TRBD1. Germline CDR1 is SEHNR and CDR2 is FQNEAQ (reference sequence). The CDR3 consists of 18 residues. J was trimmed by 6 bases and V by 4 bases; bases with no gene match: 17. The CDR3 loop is CASSSTRTNPGTGDGYTF. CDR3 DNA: TGTGCCAGCAGCTCGACAAGGACTAACCCCGGGACAGGGGATGGCTACACCTTC.

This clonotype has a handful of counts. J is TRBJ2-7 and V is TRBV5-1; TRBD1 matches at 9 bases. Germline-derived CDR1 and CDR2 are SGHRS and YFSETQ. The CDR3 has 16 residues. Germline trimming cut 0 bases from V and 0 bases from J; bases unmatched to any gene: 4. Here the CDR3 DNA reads TGCGCCAGCAGCTTGGCGGGGACAGGGACCTCCTACGAGCAGTACTTC. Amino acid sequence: CASSLAGTGTSYEQYF. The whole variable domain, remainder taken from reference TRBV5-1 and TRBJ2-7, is KAGVTQTPRYLIKTRGQQVTLSCSPISGHRSVSWYQQTPGQGLQFLFEYFSETQRNKGNFPGRFSGRQFSNSRSEMNVSTLELGDSALYLCASSLAGTGTSYEQYFGPGTRLTVT.

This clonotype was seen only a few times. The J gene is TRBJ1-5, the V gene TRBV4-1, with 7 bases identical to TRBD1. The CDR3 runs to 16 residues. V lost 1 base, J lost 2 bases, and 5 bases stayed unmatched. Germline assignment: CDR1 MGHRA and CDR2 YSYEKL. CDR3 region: CASSQGGGGGNQPQHF. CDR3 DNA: TGCGCCAGCAGCCAAGGGGGAGGGGGCGGCAATCAGCCCCAGCATTTT.

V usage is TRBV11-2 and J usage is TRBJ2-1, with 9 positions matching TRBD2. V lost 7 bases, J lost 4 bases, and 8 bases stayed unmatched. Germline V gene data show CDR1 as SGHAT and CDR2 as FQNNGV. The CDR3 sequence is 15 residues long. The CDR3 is CASTWGLAEYNEQFF. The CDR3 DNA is TGTGCCAGCACTTGGGGACTAGCCGAGTACAATGAGCAGTTCTTC.

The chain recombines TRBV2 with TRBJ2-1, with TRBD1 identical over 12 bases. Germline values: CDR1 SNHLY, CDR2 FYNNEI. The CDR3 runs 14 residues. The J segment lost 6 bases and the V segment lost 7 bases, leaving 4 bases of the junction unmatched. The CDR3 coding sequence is TGTGCCAGCATCGGGACAGGGGGCTCCAATGAGCAGTTCTTC. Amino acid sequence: CASIGTGGSNEQFF.

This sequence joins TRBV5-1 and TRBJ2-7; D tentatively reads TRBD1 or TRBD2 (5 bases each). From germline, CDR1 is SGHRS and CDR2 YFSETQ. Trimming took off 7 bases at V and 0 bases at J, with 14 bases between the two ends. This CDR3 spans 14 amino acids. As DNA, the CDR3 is TGCGCCAGCCAAACGGGACGAAACTCCTACGAGCAGTACTTC. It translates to CASQTGRNSYEQYF.

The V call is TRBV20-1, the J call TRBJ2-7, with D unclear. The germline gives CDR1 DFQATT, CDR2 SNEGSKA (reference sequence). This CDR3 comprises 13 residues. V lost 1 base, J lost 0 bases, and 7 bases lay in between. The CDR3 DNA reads TGCAGTGCTAGAGCTTCGAACTCCTACGAGCAGTACTTC. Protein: CSARASNSYEQYF.

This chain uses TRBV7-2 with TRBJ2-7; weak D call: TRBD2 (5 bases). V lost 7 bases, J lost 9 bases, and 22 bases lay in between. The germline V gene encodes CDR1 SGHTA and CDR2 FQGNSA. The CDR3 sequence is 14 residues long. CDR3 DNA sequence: TGTGCCAGCACCCACCCCGGGATTAGTTCGTGGCAGTACTTC. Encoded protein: CASTHPGISSWQYF.

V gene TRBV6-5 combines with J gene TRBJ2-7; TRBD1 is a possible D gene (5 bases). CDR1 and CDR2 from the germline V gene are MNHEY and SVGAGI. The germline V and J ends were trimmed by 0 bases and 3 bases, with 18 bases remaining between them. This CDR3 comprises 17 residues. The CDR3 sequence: CASSYSRTPINGYEQYF. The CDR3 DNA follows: TGTGCCAGCAGTTACTCCCGGACACCCATTAATGGCTACGAGCAGTACTTC.

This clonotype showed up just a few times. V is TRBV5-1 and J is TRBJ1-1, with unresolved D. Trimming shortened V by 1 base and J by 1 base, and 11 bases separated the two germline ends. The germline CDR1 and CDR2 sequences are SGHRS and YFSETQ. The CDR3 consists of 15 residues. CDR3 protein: CASSLISRPNTEAFF. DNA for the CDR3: TGCGCCAGCAGCTTGATTAGCCGGCCGAACACTGAAGCTTTCTTT.

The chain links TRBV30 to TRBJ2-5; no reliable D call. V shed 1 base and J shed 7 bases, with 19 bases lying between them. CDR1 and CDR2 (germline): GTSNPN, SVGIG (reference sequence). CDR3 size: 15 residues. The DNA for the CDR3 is TGTGCCTGGAGTGCTTATAGCCTTCCGGGTGGGACCCAGTACTTC. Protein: CAWSAYSLPGGTQYF.

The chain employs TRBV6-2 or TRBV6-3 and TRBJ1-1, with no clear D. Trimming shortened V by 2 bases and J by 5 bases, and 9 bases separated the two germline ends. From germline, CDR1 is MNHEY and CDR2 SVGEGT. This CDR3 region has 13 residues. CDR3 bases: TGTGCCAGCAGTTACATAGTTGGGACTGAAGCTTTCTTT. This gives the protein CASSYIVGTEAFF.

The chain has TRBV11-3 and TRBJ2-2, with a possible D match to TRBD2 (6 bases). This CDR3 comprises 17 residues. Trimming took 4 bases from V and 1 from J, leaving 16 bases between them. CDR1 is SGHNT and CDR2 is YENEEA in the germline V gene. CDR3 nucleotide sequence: TGTGCCAGCAGCTCCTACCGGGAGACGGTGAACACCGGGGAGCTGTTTTTT. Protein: CASSSYRETVNTGELFF.

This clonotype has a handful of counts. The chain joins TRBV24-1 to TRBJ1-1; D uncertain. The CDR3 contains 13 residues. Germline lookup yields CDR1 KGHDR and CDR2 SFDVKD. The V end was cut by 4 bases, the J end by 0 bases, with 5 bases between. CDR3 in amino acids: CATSDSLNTEAFF. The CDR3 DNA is TGTGCCACCAGTGACTCATTGAACACTGAAGCTTTCTTT.

CDR3 residues: CASSLGRGASTDTQYF. The CDR3 region has the DNA TGTGCCAGCAGCTTAGGACGGGGGGCTAGCACAGATACGCAGTATTTT. This chain links TRBV7-9 with TRBJ2-3, with a weak D call TRBD2 (7 bases). The V gene's germline CDR1 is SEHNR and CDR2 FQNEAQ (reference sequence). Trimming removed 1 base at V and 0 bases at J, with 11 bases between. The CDR3 is 16 amino acids. Together with reference TRBV7-9 and TRBJ2-3, the CDR3 gives the full variable domain: DTGVSQNPRHKITKRGQNVTFRCDPISEHNRLYWYRQTLGQGPEFLTYFQNEAQLEKSRLLSDRFSAERPKGSFSTLEIQRTEQGDSAMYLCASSLGRGASTDTQYFGPGTRLTVL.

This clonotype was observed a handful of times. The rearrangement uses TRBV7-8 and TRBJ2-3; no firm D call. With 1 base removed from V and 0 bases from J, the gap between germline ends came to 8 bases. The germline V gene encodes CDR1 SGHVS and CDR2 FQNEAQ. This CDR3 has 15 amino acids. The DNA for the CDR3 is TGTGCCAGCAGCTTAGTTACTTCTAGCACAGATACGCAGTATTTT. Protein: CASSLVTSSTDTQYF.

CDR3 protein: CSAFQGARETQYF. The CDR3 DNA is TGCAGTGCATTCCAGGGGGCGCGGGAGACCCAGTACTTC. The chain is built from TRBV20-1 and TRBJ2-5, with 8 bases identical to TRBD1. V lost 6 bases, J lost 5 bases, and 8 bases stayed unmatched. Germline-derived CDR1 and CDR2 are DFQATT and SNEGSKA (reference sequence). The CDR3 is 13 residues long.

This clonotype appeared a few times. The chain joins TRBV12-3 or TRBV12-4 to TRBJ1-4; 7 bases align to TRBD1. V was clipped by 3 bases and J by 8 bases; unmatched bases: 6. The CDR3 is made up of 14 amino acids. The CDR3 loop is CASSLRGGAEKLFF. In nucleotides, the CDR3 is TGTGCCAGCAGTTTGCGAGGGGGCGCCGAAAAACTGTTTTTT.

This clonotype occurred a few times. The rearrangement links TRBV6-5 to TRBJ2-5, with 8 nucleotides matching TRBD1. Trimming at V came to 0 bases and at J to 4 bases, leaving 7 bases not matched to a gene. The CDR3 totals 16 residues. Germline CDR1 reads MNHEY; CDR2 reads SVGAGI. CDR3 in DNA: TGTGCCAGCAGTTACTCGCCTACAGGGGGGCTAGAGACCCAGTACTTC. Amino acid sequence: CASSYSPTGGLETQYF.

The CDR3 DNA is TGTGCCAGCAGCTCGGGTGGGCCTAGCTCCTACGAGCAGTACTTC. Amino acid sequence: CASSSGGPSSYEQYF. This chain uses TRBV7-4 with TRBJ2-7; D unresolved. The V and J ends lost 4 bases and 0 bases respectively, with 13 bases between them. Germline values: CDR1 SGHVT, CDR2 SQSDAQ. This CDR3 comprises 15 residues.

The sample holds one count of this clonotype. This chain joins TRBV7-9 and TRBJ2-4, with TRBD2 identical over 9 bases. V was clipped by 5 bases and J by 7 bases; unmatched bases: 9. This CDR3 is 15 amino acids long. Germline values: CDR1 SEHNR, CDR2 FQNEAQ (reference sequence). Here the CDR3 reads CASSGGGAPRNIQYF. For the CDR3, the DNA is TGTGCCAGCAGCGGCGGGGGGGCCCCAAGGAACATTCAGTACTTC.